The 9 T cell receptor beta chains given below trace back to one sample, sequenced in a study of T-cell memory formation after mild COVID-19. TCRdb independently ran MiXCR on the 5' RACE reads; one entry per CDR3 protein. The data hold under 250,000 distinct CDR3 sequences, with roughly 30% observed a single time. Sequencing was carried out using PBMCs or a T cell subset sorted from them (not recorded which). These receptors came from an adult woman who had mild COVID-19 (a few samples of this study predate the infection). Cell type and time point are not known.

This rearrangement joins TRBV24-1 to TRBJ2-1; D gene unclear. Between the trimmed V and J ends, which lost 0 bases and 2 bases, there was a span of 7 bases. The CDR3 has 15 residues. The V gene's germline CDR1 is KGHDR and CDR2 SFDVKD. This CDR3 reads CATSDLSDPYNEQFF. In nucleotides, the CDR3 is TGTGCCACCAGTGATTTGTCCGATCCCTACAATGAGCAGTTCTTC.

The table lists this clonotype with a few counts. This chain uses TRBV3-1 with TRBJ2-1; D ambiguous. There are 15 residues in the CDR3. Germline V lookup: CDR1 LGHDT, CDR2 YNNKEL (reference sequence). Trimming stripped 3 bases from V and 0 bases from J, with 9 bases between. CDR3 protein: CASSHHLGSYNEQFF. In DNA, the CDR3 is TGTGCCAGCAGCCATCACCTCGGCTCCTACAATGAGCAGTTCTTC.

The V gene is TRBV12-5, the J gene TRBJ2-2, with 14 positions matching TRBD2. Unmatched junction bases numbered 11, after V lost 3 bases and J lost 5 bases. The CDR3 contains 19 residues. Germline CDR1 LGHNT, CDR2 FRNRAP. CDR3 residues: CASGLRLAGGPSSTGELFF. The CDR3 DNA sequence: TGTGCTAGTGGTTTAAGACTAGCGGGAGGGCCCTCGAGTACCGGGGAGCTGTTTTTT.

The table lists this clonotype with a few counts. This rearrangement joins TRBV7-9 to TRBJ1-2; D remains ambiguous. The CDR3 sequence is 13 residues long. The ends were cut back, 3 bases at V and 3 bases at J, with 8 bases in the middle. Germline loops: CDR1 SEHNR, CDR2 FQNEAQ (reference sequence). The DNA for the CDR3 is TGTGCCAGCAGCTTGGCGGACTACTATGGCTACACCTTC. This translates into CASSLADYYGYTF. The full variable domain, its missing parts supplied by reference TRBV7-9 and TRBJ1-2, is DTGVSQNPRHKITKRGQNVTFRCDPISEHNRLYWYRQTLGQGPEFLTYFQNEAQLEKSRLLSDRFSAERPKGSFSTLEIQRTEQGDSAMYLCASSLADYYGYTFGSGTRLTVV.

CDR3 bases: TGTGCCAGCAGTTACCAGACTAGCGGGAGGGCTAGCTCCTACAATGAGCAGTTCTTC. It is translated as CASSYQTSGRASSYNEQFF. The V and J genes are TRBV6-5 and TRBJ2-1; 14 bases are shared with TRBD2. CDR1 and CDR2 from the germline V gene are MNHEY and SVGAGI. Germline trimming cut 2 bases from V and 0 bases from J; bases unmatched to any gene: 6. The CDR3 loop spans 19 amino acids.

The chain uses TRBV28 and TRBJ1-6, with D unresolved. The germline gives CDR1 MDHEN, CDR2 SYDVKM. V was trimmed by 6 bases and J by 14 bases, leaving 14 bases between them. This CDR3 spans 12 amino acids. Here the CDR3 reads CASSPPRGALHF. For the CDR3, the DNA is TGTGCCAGCAGCCCCCCCCGGGGAGCCCTCCACTTT.

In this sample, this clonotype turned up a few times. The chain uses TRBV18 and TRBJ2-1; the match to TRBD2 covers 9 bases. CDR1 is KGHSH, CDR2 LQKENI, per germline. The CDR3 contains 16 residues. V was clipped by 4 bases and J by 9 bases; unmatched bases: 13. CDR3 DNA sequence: TGTGCCAGCTCACTTAGTAGCGGGAGCTTGTGGGGTGAGCAGTTCTTC. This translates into CASSLSSGSLWGEQFF.

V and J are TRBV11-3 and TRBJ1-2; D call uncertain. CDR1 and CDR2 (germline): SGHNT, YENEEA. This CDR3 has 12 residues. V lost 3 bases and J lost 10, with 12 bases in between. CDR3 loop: CASSFGDSHYTF. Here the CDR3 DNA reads TGTGCCAGCAGCTTCGGGGATTCGCACTACACCTTC.

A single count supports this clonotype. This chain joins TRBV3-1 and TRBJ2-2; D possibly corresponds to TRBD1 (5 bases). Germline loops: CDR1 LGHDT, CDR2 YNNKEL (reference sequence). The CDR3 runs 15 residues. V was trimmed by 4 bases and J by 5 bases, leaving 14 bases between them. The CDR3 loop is CASSRGHQRTGELFF. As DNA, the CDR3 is TGTGCCAGCAGCCGAGGACATCAAAGAACCGGGGAGCTGTTTTTT. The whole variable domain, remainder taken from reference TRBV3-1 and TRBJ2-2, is DTAVSQTPKYLVTQMGNDKSIKCEQNLGHDTMYWYKQDSKKFLKIMFSYNNKELIINETVPNRFSPKSPDKAHLNLHINSLELGDSAVYFCASSRGHQRTGELFFGEGSRLTVL.